This T cell receptor (beta chain) was sequenced during a study of breast tumors, draining lymph nodes, adjacent tissues (dated by TCRdb to 2016 to 2017). About the full investigation: TCR beta repertoires were compared across tumor, adjacent nontumor tissue and axillary lymph nodes obtained from breast cancer patients. In human breast cancer, the study set out to evaluate how tumor, surrounding tissue and draining lymph node repertoires relate to one another and whether T cells may move between these sites.

The trim is 8 bases for V and 9 bases for J, with a gap of 17 bases between the germline ends. Reading from cysteine to phenylalanine, the CDR3 counts 12 amino acids. The CDR3 DNA has 36 bases and is translated from base 1. From the germline V gene (reference sequence), CDR1 is LNHDA and CDR2 is SQIVND. What the research found in general, with its limitations: Tumor and nontumor tissue repertoires were found to be significantly more similar in luminal-like than in basal-like breast cancer. The data were judged consistent with most tumor T cells deriving from the lymph node and then expanding within tumor tissue. The study presented the conclusion that tumor T cells originate in lymph nodes as consistent with a hypothesis, not as something directly demonstrated. Tumors showed preferential V and J gene usage, and their T-cell repertoire diversity fell below that of lymph nodes yet above that of nontumor tissue.

About this clonotype: No cognate antigen has been identified for it. Qualities for individual bases were not recorded, and no much larger clone is one base off.

The instrument was an Illumina HiSeq 2000. Multiplex PCR amplification was used to generate the TCR beta chain libraries. High-throughput sequencing was used to analyze the amplified TCR beta chain products. TCRdb cleaned the public reads at Q25 with fastp, built clones with MiXCR and kept in-frame beta chains. Every CDR3 protein is listed once, alongside the most common genes and DNA of its rows. In all, the sample holds about 21,000 distinct CDR3 sequences, and approximately 49% of those were seen once. The ten most abundant clones make up less than 9% of the sample. The chain is made from TRBV19 and TRBJ2-7; the D assignment is uncertain and may be TRBD1 or TRBD2, with 5 bases supporting each. What was sequenced was breast tumor tissue. The clonotype comes from a female donor with breast cancer. Some clones in this sample may be carry-over from other donors' samples. Here is the DNA: TGTGCCAGTGGTAACCAGGGACCGTCGCAGTACTTC. This is translated as CASGNQGPSQYF.